Listed here are 18 T cell receptor beta chains from one sample, sequenced in a study of spatial heterogeneity in lung cancer (dated 2019 in TCRdb). On the study overall, not on this receptor specifically: The tumor nonsynonymous mutation count correlated with the number of expanded intratumoral alpha and beta TCRs.

These receptors lack a known antigen. The intended sense of this specimen's time point label: sample taken at primary tumor resection. Library method: 5' RACE. The sequencer listed for this sample is NextSeq 500. Starting from the raw public reads, TCRdb applied fastp trimming at Q25, assembled clones with MiXCR and retained in-frame beta chains. For every CDR3 protein sequence, its rows merge into one entry that carries the most common genes and DNA. The sample records 11,000 to 15,000 distinct CDR3 sequences, about 4.8% of which are singletons. The top ten constitute about a sixth of the sample. Material: lung tumor tissue, obtained at surgery. The receptors here all came from a female donor with early-stage non-small cell lung cancer.

The chain joins TRBV20-1 to TRBJ2-7; 9 nucleotides agree with TRBD1. In germline, CDR1 is DFQATT, CDR2 SNEGSKA (reference sequence). This CDR3 region has 16 residues. After removal of 2 bases from V and 5 bases from J, the junction contained 13 bases not matched to a gene. CDR3 sequence reads: CSARQNLGTGRNEQYF. CDR3 sequence (DNA): TGCAGTGCTAGACAGAACCTCGGGACAGGGAGAAACGAGCAGTACTTC.

This clonotype appeared many times. V and J are TRBV4-1 and TRBJ2-1; D uncertain. The CDR3 covers 19 residues. The V end was cut by 0 bases, the J end by 5 bases, with 23 bases between. CDR1 is MGHRA, CDR2 YSYEKL, per germline. The CDR3 region is CASSQEGATLSSVHNEQFF. CDR3 sequence (DNA): TGCGCCAGCAGCCAAGAAGGCGCCACGCTTTCGTCGGTACACAATGAGCAGTTCTTC.

By sample fraction, this clonotype is medium-sized. The chain links TRBV30 to TRBJ2-7, with 9 bases identical to TRBD1. This CDR3 comprises 14 residues. V was clipped by 3 bases and J by 2 bases; unmatched bases: 5. Germline loops: CDR1 GTSNPN, CDR2 SVGIG (reference sequence). Here the CDR3 DNA reads TGTGCCTGGAGGGGGACAGGGAATGCCTACGAGCAGTACTTC. Amino acids: CAWRGTGNAYEQYF.

There are many counts of this clonotype. The CDR3 loop reads CASSLDRVGRKLFF. The CDR3 DNA follows: TGTGCCAGCAGCCTGGACAGGGTCGGGAGAAAACTGTTTTTT. The V gene is TRBV7-2, the J gene TRBJ1-4; 8 bases match TRBD1. There are 14 residues in the CDR3. Per the germline V gene, CDR1 is SGHTA and CDR2 is FQGNSA. V shed 5 bases, J shed 10 bases, and the junction held 9 bases outside the gene matches.

This clonotype was seen ten or more times. The rearrangement joins TRBV20-1 to TRBJ1-1; D is unclear. CDR3 length: 15 residues. The germline V and J ends were trimmed by 1 base and 5 bases, with 17 bases remaining between them. Germline values: CDR1 DFQATT, CDR2 SNEGSKA (reference sequence). CDR3 bases: TGCAGTGCTAGAGTCGCCCTCGGATCTCGGACTGAAGCTTTCTTT. Its translation is CSARVALGSRTEAFF.

This clonotype was seen ten or more times. The chain carries TRBV5-1 and TRBJ2-3; TRBD2 matches 14 bases. J was trimmed by 6 bases and V by 5 bases; bases with no gene match: 5. Germline CDR1 and CDR2: SGHRS and YFSETQ. The CDR3 totals 15 residues. The CDR3 DNA reads as TGCGCCAGCAGACCCCGGACTAGCGGGGGGGATACGCAGTATTTT. Translated: CASRPRTSGGDTQYF.

This clonotype has at least ten counts. This chain joins TRBV3-1 and TRBJ2-7, with D possibly matching TRBD1 (6 bases). Germline CDR1 reads LGHDT; CDR2 reads YNNKEL (reference sequence). The CDR3 length is 14 residues. V lost 3 bases and J lost 6, with 15 bases in between. This chain's CDR3 is CASSHPDSVTEQYF. In DNA form, the CDR3 reads TGTGCCAGCAGCCATCCGGACAGCGTAACCGAGCAGTACTTC.

This clonotype showed up many times. The chain has TRBV28 and TRBJ1-5, with 7 bases fitting TRBD1. Trimming cost V 2 bases and J 4 bases; bases outside gene matches: 8. The CDR3 has 16 residues. Per germline, CDR1 MDHEN and CDR2 SYDVKM. The CDR3 bases are TGTGCCAGCAGTTTAAGGGGGCAGGGAAGAAATCAGCCCCAGCATTTT. This translates into CASSLRGQGRNQPQHF.

This clonotype came up many times. The chain joins TRBV6-1 to TRBJ2-7; D remains ambiguous. V was clipped by 4 bases and J by 8 bases, with 9 bases between them. The CDR3 has 11 amino acids. Germline values: CDR1 MNHNS, CDR2 SASEGT. The CDR3 DNA reads TGTGCCAGCAGTGTCGGGTCTAAGCAGTACTTC. Translation: CASSVGSKQYF.

Comment on this clonotype: An end of the junction differs from the germline gene, which may be a read error. This chain connects TRBV18 to TRBJ1-1; D is uncertain. This CDR3 region has 13 residues. The germline V gene encodes CDR1 KGHSH and CDR2 LQKENI. As DNA, the CDR3 is TGTGCCAGCTCGCTCGAGGAGAACAATGAAGCTTTCTTT. Translated, it gives CASSLEENNEAFF.

This rearrangement joins TRBV7-3 to TRBJ2-3; the D gene is possibly TRBD1 (6 bases). The V gene's germline CDR1 is SGHTA and CDR2 FQGTGA. Trimming cost V 4 bases and J 4 bases, with 15 bases left between them. The CDR3 sequence is 15 residues long. Here the CDR3 DNA reads TGTGCCAGCAGCTCACGTGGACAGATCGCAGATACGCAGTATTTT. This translates into CASSSRGQIADTQYF.

This clonotype was seen many times. The V gene is TRBV28, the J gene TRBJ1-1; TRBD1 matches 12 bases. Germline V CDR1 and CDR2: MDHEN, SYDVKM. There are 13 residues in the CDR3. V shed 8 bases, J shed 7 bases, and the junction held 5 bases outside the gene matches. In DNA, the CDR3 is TGTGCCAGCCGGGACAGGGGGCTCAGTGAAGCTTTCTTT. This gives the protein CASRDRGLSEAFF.

This clonotype was observed many times. The chain has TRBV5-5 and TRBJ1-6; 8 positions match TRBD1. CDR1 SGHKS and CDR2 YYEKEE come from the germline V gene (reference sequence). V lost 4 bases, J lost 7 bases, and 10 bases stayed unmatched. The CDR3 spans 16 residues. CDR3 in DNA: TGTGCCAGCAGCCCTTATCCGGGACAGGAGAATTCACCCCTCCACTTT. It codes for CASSPYPGQENSPLHF.

The rearrangement joins TRBV29-1 to TRBJ2-7, with 10 bases identical to TRBD2. This CDR3 region has 18 residues. Germline trimming cut 6 bases from V and 7 bases from J; bases unmatched to any gene: 24. CDR1 SQVTM and CDR2 ANQGSEA come from the germline V gene. The CDR3 DNA sequence: TGCAGCGTGTCGGGGCTAGCGGGGGCCCCGGACACACACAATGAGCAGTACTTC. Its protein is CSVSGLAGAPDTHNEQYF.

By sample share, this clonotype is medium-sized. The gene calls are TRBV6-1 and TRBJ2-6; D is undetermined. V was trimmed by 7 bases and J by 5 bases, leaving 15 bases between them. CDR3 length: 15 amino acids. Per germline, CDR1 MNHNS and CDR2 SASEGT. CDR3 sequence: CASTPWGSRANVLTF. The DNA of the CDR3 is TGTGCCAGCACCCCATGGGGTTCTAGGGCCAACGTCCTGACTTTC.

This clonotype is deemed medium-sized. The rearrangement uses TRBV12-3 or TRBV12-4 and TRBJ2-5; weak D call: TRBD2 (6 bases). The CDR3 consists of 13 residues. The germline V and J ends were trimmed by 3 bases and 5 bases, with 10 bases remaining between them. CDR3 sequence (DNA): TGTGCCAGCAGTTTTTACGCGGGGGAGACCCAGTACTTC. As protein: CASSFYAGETQYF.

This clonotype was counted ten times or more. As DNA, the CDR3 is TGCAGTGCTAGTACCCCGCCGGCAGGGAGGTCCTACAATGAGCAGTTCTTC. It encodes CSASTPPAGRSYNEQFF. V usage is TRBV20-1 and J usage is TRBJ2-1; perhaps TRBD2 as D (6 bases). The V gene lost 3 bases and the J gene lost 1 base, with 19 bases spanning the gap. The CDR3 spans 17 residues. Germline loops: CDR1 DFQATT, CDR2 SNEGSKA (reference sequence).

This clonotype was seen repeatedly, ten times or more. The V call is TRBV5-1, the J call TRBJ2-5, with 16 bases that match TRBD2. Germline V CDR1 and CDR2: SGHRS, YFSETQ. The CDR3 extends over 19 amino acids. V was clipped by 3 bases and J by 1 base; unmatched bases: 9. As DNA, the CDR3 is TGCGCCAGCAGCTCGGTCCCGGGACTAGCGGGGGGGCTCCAAGAGACCCAGTACTTC. Its translation: CASSSVPGLAGGLQETQYF.